The sample holds a few counts of the clone carrying this T cell receptor beta chain. Antigen specificity is unknown. This sample is drawn from a study of response to subunit inactivated influenza vaccine. Findings of the study overall: Only a handful of new T cells, the authors suggested, are recruited with each seasonal influenza vaccination.

TCRdb reprocessed the RT-PCR reads with MiXCR, giving one entry per CDR3 protein. The top ten clones hold 10% to 13% of a sample with 280,000 or so distinct CDR3 sequences, just over 20% of them seen once. Sequencing used PBMCs from blood, obtained about 20 months after vaccination. This TCR came from a man aged 50-75 years who received an inactivated influenza vaccine.

CDR3 amino acids: CSARDRVGNTEAFF. CDR3 bases: TGCAGTGCTAGAGATCGCGTGGGGAACACTGAAGCTTTCTTT. The chain carries TRBV20-1 and TRBJ1-1; D is unclear. This CDR3 contains 14 residues. V lost 0 bases to trimming and J lost 1 base, with 9 bases between them. Germline CDR1 and CDR2: DFQATT and SNEGSKA (reference sequence).